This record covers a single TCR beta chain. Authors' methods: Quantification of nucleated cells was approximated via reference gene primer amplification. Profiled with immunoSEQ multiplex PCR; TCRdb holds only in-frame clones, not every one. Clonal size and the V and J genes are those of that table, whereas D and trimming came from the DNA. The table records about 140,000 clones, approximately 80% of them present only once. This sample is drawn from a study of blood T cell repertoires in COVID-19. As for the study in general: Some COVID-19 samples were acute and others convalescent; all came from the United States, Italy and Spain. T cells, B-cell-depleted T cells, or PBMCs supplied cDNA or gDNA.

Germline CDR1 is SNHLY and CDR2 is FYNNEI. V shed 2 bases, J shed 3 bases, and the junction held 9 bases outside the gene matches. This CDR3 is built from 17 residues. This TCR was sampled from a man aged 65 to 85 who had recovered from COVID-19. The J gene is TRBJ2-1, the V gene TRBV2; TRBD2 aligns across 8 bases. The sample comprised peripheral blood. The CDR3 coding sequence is TGTGCCAGCAGTGAATGGGCTAGCGGGTCTATCTACAATGAGCAGTTCTTC. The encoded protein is CASSEWASGSIYNEQFF.